This TCR beta chain was identified during a study of Graves' ophthalmopathy and Graves' hyperthyroidism. The study, taken as a whole, reports: A roughly 81% specificity and roughly 90% sensitivity were achieved by a 13-signature model that separated ophthalmopathy from stable hyperthyroidism. It was with approximately 70% sensitivity and about 72% specificity that the model predicted ophthalmopathy progression.

Eligible hyperthyroidism cases comprised new diagnoses of under 2 months' duration in individuals aged 18 to 65. Certain patients were not enrolled. These were patients with other autoimmune diseases, uncontrolled infections, pregnancy or lactation. With respect to this clonotype: Its antigen remains unknown.

The TCR beta CDR3 regions underwent amplification from RNA transcripts. HTBI-primed first-round RT-PCR preceded second-round multiplex PCR. TCRdb reanalysed the multiplex PCR reads using MiXCR and keeps one entry per CDR3 protein. The data contain about 1.2 million distinct CDR3 sequences, about 35% of them singletons. Between the trimmed V and J ends, which lost 6 bases and 7 bases, there was a span of 9 bases. Germline CDR1 DFQATT, CDR2 SNEGSKA (reference sequence). This CDR3 region has 11 residues. The chain has TRBV20-1 and TRBJ2-2, with TRBD2 as a possible D gene (5 bases). The receptor was derived from an adult man with Graves' hyperthyroidism. Sample: peripheral blood or thyroid tissue (not recorded which). CDR3 DNA sequence: TGCAGTGCGCCCGAGGGCGGGGAGCTGTTTTTT. It yields the protein CSAPEGGELFF.